The next 31 T cell receptor beta chains were all read from a single sample in a study of blood T cell repertoires in COVID-19. Assay used: immunoSEQ multiplex PCR; TCRdb lists only in-frame clones, some missing. The sample holds about 140,000 clones; over 60% are singletons and the top ten take around 2.9%. The sequenced sample consisted of PBMCs or T cells enriched from blood (not recorded which). Receptors were obtained from a woman in her forties or fifties who had recovered from COVID-19.

V usage is TRBV11-2 and J usage is TRBJ2-1; possibly TRBD2 for D (6 bases). V lost 2 bases to trimming and J lost 8 bases, with 22 bases between them. CDR1 is SGHAT, CDR2 FQNNGV, per germline. The CDR3 consists of 17 residues. CDR3 protein: CASSLRPTPGTGDEQFF. As DNA, the CDR3 is TGTGCCAGCAGCTTACGCCCGACACCCGGGACTGGGGATGAGCAGTTCTTC.

The rearrangement joins TRBV4-1 to TRBJ1-5, with D maybe TRBD1 (5 bases). The V and J ends lost 0 bases and 11 bases respectively, with 14 bases between them. Germline CDR1 and CDR2: MGHRA and YSYEKL. This CDR3 spans 14 amino acids. Here the CDR3 reads CASSQDGSGGTQHF. The CDR3 DNA reads as TGCGCCAGCAGCCAAGATGGGTCTGGGGGGACCCAGCATTTT.

This sequence joins TRBV14 and TRBJ2-7, with D uncertain. CDR3 length: 13 residues. From germline, CDR1 is SGHDN and CDR2 FVKESK. Trimming took off 2 bases at V and 6 bases at J, with 11 bases between the two ends. This CDR3 reads CASSQMSNSEQYF. Written as DNA, the CDR3 is TGTGCCAGCAGCCAAATGTCTAACTCCGAGCAGTACTTC.

This sequence joins TRBV29-1 and TRBJ1-2, with TRBD1 matching 8 bases. There are 13 residues in the CDR3. V gave up 7 bases and J gave up 4 bases; unmatched junction bases: 8. Per germline, CDR1 SQVTM and CDR2 ANQGSEA. The CDR3 DNA is TGCAGCGACTCGACAGGGGTAGCCTATGGCTACACCTTC. This encodes CSDSTGVAYGYTF.

As DNA, the CDR3 is TGTGCCAGCAGCGCTCTGTGGCGGGCGACCACCGGGGAGCTGTTTTTT. This codes for CASSALWRATTGELFF. The chain carries TRBV5-6 and TRBJ2-2; D is possibly TRBD2 (5 bases). From germline, CDR1 is SGHDT and CDR2 YYEEEE. The CDR3 totals 16 residues. V was pared by 4 bases and J by 4 bases, with 17 bases between.

This chain connects TRBV9 to TRBJ1-1; possibly TRBD1 for D (5 bases). Per the germline V gene, CDR1 is SGDLS and CDR2 is YYNGEE. Trimming took off 4 bases at V and 5 bases at J, with 15 bases between the two ends. The CDR3 has 14 amino acids. In DNA form, the CDR3 reads TGTGCCAGCAGCCTCTTCGGCGGGGGGACTGAAGCTTTCTTT. Its translation is CASSLFGGGTEAFF.

The chain carries TRBV28 and TRBJ2-7; the D gene is possibly TRBD1 (6 bases). Germline V gene lookup returns CDR1 MDHEN and CDR2 SYDVKM. The V gene lost 2 bases and the J gene lost 3 bases, with 14 bases spanning the gap. The CDR3 runs 15 residues. This CDR3 is CASSLPTEDSYEQYF. The CDR3 bases are TGTGCCAGCAGTTTACCCACCGAGGACAGCTACGAGCAGTACTTC.

This chain connects TRBV18 to TRBJ1-2, with a possible D match to TRBD1 (6 bases). Trimming pared 3 bases from V and 4 bases from J, leaving 21 bases between. The CDR3 contains 17 residues. CDR1 is KGHSH, CDR2 LQKENI, per germline. CDR3 coding DNA: TGTGCCAGCTCACCGAGAGCCCCAACAGGCAGGGGCTATGGCTACACCTTC. Translated, it gives CASSPRAPTGRGYGYTF.

This clone was observed a handful of times. V gene TRBV7-9 combines with J gene TRBJ1-2; D not resolved. This CDR3 has 11 amino acids. V shed 4 bases and J shed 8 bases, with 8 bases lying between them. Per the germline V gene, CDR1 is SEHNR and CDR2 is FQNEAQ (reference sequence). This CDR3 reads CASSSARGYTF. The CDR3 nucleotides read TGTGCCAGCAGCTCAGCCAGGGGCTACACCTTC.

V gene TRBV12-3 or TRBV12-4 combines with J gene TRBJ1-2, with D maybe TRBD1 (5 bases). This CDR3 has 11 amino acids. Trimming pared 9 bases from V and 7 bases from J, leaving 12 bases between. The CDR3 here is CASEGGVGYTF. CDR3 nucleotide sequence: TGTGCCAGTGAAGGAGGGGTTGGCTACACCTTC.

V is TRBV28 and J is TRBJ1-5; possibly TRBD1 for D (6 bases). CDR3 size: 16 residues. Germline values: CDR1 MDHEN, CDR2 SYDVKM. V dropped 7 bases and J dropped 2 bases, with 18 bases sitting between them. CDR3: CASTPRLGGGNQPQHF. The CDR3 region has the DNA TGTGCCAGCACCCCCCGACTTGGGGGCGGCAATCAGCCCCAGCATTTT.

The chain is built from TRBV3-1 (or the pseudogene TRBV3-2) and TRBJ1-5; maybe TRBD1 (6 bases). Germline assignment: CDR1 LGHDT and CDR2 YNNKEL (reference sequence). Trimming left V 1 base short and J 7 bases short, with 8 bases between. There are 13 residues in the CDR3. CDR3 protein: CASSQGGPQPQHF. CDR3 DNA sequence: TGTGCCAGCAGCCAAGGGGGGCCCCAGCCCCAGCATTTT.

This clone was counted once. DNA for the CDR3: TGTGCCAGCAGTTTAATGTTGGGGACAGCCCGCTATGGCTACACCTTC. It is translated as CASSLMLGTARYGYTF. The chain combines TRBV28 with TRBJ1-2; TRBD1 agrees at 7 bases. In germline, CDR1 is MDHEN, CDR2 SYDVKM. Trimming took 2 bases from V and 4 from J; bases not matched to a gene: 10. This CDR3 spans 16 amino acids.

The chain couples TRBV10-3 to TRBJ1-2, with TRBD1 matching 7 bases. The CDR3 has 16 amino acids. Germline CDR1 reads ENHRY; CDR2 reads SYGVKD. V was pared by 0 bases and J by 4 bases, with 8 bases of the junction left unmatched. DNA of the CDR3: TGTGCCATCAGTGAGTCGACAAGGGGGCAGGGCTATGGCTACACCTTC. Residues: CAISESTRGQGYGYTF.

V is TRBV10-2 and J is TRBJ2-3; 10 nucleotides align to TRBD1. Per germline, CDR1 WSHSY and CDR2 SAAADI. Trimming cost V 7 bases and J 6 bases; bases outside gene matches: 22. The CDR3 has 19 residues. CDR3 region: CASTRDRGLFYQGGDTQYF. The CDR3 nucleotides read TGCGCCAGCACCCGGGACAGGGGCCTCTTCTACCAAGGGGGGGATACGCAGTATTTT.

The rearrangement links TRBV10-3 to TRBJ2-1, with 13 bases identical to TRBD2. J gave up 8 bases and V 7 bases, and 8 bases lay outside the gene matches. CDR1 and CDR2 from the germline V gene are ENHRY and SYGVKD. The CDR3 contains 15 residues. CDR3 amino acids: CAINDATSGRYEQFF. The DNA of the CDR3 is TGTGCCATCAACGACGCGACTAGCGGGAGGTATGAGCAGTTCTTC.

This chain uses TRBV5-8 with TRBJ2-1; 15 nucleotides agree with TRBD2. Germline-derived CDR1 and CDR2 are SGHTS and YDEGEE. Germline trimming cut 0 bases from V and 6 bases from J; bases unmatched to any gene: 1. The CDR3 length is 16 residues. The CDR3 sequence is CASSLGTSGRANEQFF. The CDR3 bases are TGTGCCAGCAGCTTGGGGACTAGCGGGAGGGCCAATGAGCAGTTCTTC.

The V call is TRBV6-5, the J call TRBJ1-2, with D perhaps TRBD1 (5 bases). With 2 bases removed from V and 5 bases from J, the gap between germline ends came to 18 bases. Germline CDR1 reads MNHEY; CDR2 reads SVGAGI. There are 16 residues in the CDR3. The CDR3 sequence is CASSYLPGLSFYGYTF. The CDR3 DNA reads as TGTGCCAGCAGTTACCTACCGGGACTCTCATTTTATGGCTACACCTTC.

The chain combines TRBV7-6 with TRBJ2-4; D perhaps matches TRBD2 (5 bases). Germline lookup yields CDR1 SGHVS and CDR2 FNYEAQ. With 1 base removed from V and 8 bases from J, the gap between germline ends came to 15 bases. The CDR3 consists of 15 residues. The CDR3 DNA reads TGTGCCAGCAGCTTAGGGCGCTCTGCGAGGGACATTCAGTACTTC. Protein product: CASSLGRSARDIQYF.

V usage is TRBV27 and J usage is TRBJ2-7, with 8 bases lining up with TRBD2. J gave up 7 bases and V 6 bases, and 17 bases lay outside the gene matches. Germline V gene data show CDR1 as MNHEY and CDR2 as SMNVEV (reference sequence). The CDR3 sequence is 16 residues long. CDR3: CASSQPWNGRAGEQYF. The CDR3, as DNA: TGTGCCAGCAGCCAACCTTGGAACGGGAGGGCCGGGGAGCAGTACTTC.

V is TRBV5-1 and J is TRBJ1-2, with D unclear. The germline V gene encodes CDR1 SGHRS and CDR2 YFSETQ. The CDR3 spans 12 residues. The germline V and J ends were trimmed by 2 bases and 6 bases, with 8 bases remaining between them. The CDR3 protein is CASSFSLDGYTF. CDR3 DNA sequence: TGCGCCAGCAGCTTTAGTCTCGATGGCTACACCTTC.

The chain employs TRBV3-1 (or the pseudogene TRBV3-2) and TRBJ1-1; D possibly corresponds to TRBD1 (5 bases). Germline CDR1 reads LGHDT; CDR2 reads YNNKEL (reference sequence). The CDR3 extends over 16 amino acids. V was cut by 1 base and J by 10 bases, with 22 bases left in between. CDR3 sequence (DNA): TGTGCCAGCAGCCAAGTTAGGACGGGCAGGGCAGTTCTAGCTTTCTTT. It specifies CASSQVRTGRAVLAFF.

The genes are TRBV3-1 (or the pseudogene TRBV3-2) and TRBJ2-1; D uncertain. Germline V gene sequence: CDR1 LGHDT, CDR2 YNNKEL (reference sequence). The V end was cut by 1 base, the J end by 3 bases, with 10 bases between. CDR3 size: 15 residues. The CDR3 protein is CASSQGRSHYNEQFF. CDR3 nucleotide sequence: TGTGCCAGCAGCCAAGGCAGATCCCACTACAATGAGCAGTTCTTC.

The genes are TRBV28 and TRBJ2-1; D is unresolved. This CDR3 has 12 residues. The V and J ends lost 3 bases and 4 bases respectively, with 4 bases between them. Per the germline V gene, CDR1 is MDHEN and CDR2 is SYDVKM. The CDR3 sequence: CASSFGYNEQFF. The CDR3 DNA reads TGTGCCAGCAGTTTCGGGTACAATGAGCAGTTCTTC.

The CDR3 region is CASSRIAGLQNEQYF. DNA of the CDR3: TGTGCCAGCAGCCGCATCGCAGGGCTTCAGAACGAGCAGTACTTC. J is TRBJ2-7 and V is TRBV3-1 (or the pseudogene TRBV3-2), with D perhaps matching TRBD1 (5 bases). Trimming shortened V by 4 bases and J by 5 bases, and 18 bases separated the two germline ends. Looked up from germline, CDR1 is LGHDT and CDR2 is YNNKEL (reference sequence). CDR3 length equals 15 residues.

The rearrangement uses TRBV5-1 and TRBJ2-7; D perhaps matches TRBD1 (6 bases). The CDR3 is made up of 15 amino acids. The V and J ends lost 4 bases and 0 bases respectively, with 14 bases between them. Germline CDR1 and CDR2: SGHRS and YFSETQ. In nucleotides, the CDR3 is TGCGCCAGCAGCCCCGCCCAGGGGAGCTCCTACGAGCAGTACTTC. It codes for CASSPAQGSSYEQYF. Full variable domain (missing parts from reference TRBV5-1 and TRBJ2-7): KAGVTQTPRYLIKTRGQQVTLSCSPISGHRSVSWYQQTPGQGLQFLFEYFSETQRNKGNFPGRFSGRQFSNSRSEMNVSTLELGDSALYLCASSPAQGSSYEQYFGPGTRLTVT.

The gene calls are TRBV7-9 and TRBJ2-1; 10 positions agree with TRBD2. Germline CDR1 SEHNR, CDR2 FQNEAQ (reference sequence). This CDR3 region has 15 residues. V lost 3 bases, J lost 8 bases, and 7 bases stayed unmatched. CDR3 DNA: TGTGCCAGCAGCTTTAAACTAGCGGGGCCCCATGAGCAGTTCTTC. This codes for CASSFKLAGPHEQFF.

V and J are TRBV30 and TRBJ2-7; D possibly corresponds to TRBD1 (5 bases). This CDR3 has 13 residues. CDR1 is GTSNPN and CDR2 is SVGIG in the germline V gene (reference sequence). V lost 0 bases, J lost 4 bases, and 10 bases lay in between. The CDR3 DNA is TGTGCCTGGAGTGTTGACAGAGCATACGAGCAGTACTTC. Protein: CAWSVDRAYEQYF.

The rearrangement joins TRBV19 to TRBJ2-4; 11 bases match TRBD2. Losses at the gene ends were 2 bases for V and 7 bases for J; bases not matched to a gene: 10. CDR1 and CDR2 from the germline V gene are LNHDA and SQIVND (reference sequence). This CDR3 has 17 residues. The CDR3 is CASSIPLTSGIPNIQYF. Here the CDR3 DNA reads TGTGCCAGTAGTATACCCTTGACTAGCGGGATCCCCAACATTCAGTACTTC.

This sequence joins TRBV6-4 and TRBJ2-7, with D uncertain. Germline assignment: CDR1 MRHNA and CDR2 SNTAGT. Trimming took off 0 bases at V and 0 bases at J, with 9 bases between the two ends. There are 15 residues in the CDR3. CDR3 nucleotides: TGTGCCAGCAGTGACTCGACACTGTCCTCCTACGAGCAGTACTTC. Protein product: CASSDSTLSSYEQYF.

This chain joins TRBV19 and TRBJ1-5; D possibly corresponds to TRBD1 (6 bases). CDR3 size: 15 residues. V was cut by 3 bases and J by 3 bases, with 12 bases left in between. Per the germline V gene, CDR1 is LNHDA and CDR2 is SQIVND (reference sequence). CDR3 protein: CASSILQGPNQPQHF. The CDR3 bases are TGTGCCAGTAGTATTCTACAGGGCCCCAATCAGCCCCAGCATTTT.